One and the same sample provided the 24 T cell receptor beta chains below, sequenced in a study of blood T cell repertoires in COVID-19. Measured with immunoSEQ multiplex PCR; TCRdb has only the in-frame clones, and not every one. The top ten clones hold 10% of a sample with 150,000 to 200,000 clones, 82% of them seen once. The sequencing input was peripheral blood. These receptors all come from a woman older than 75 with active or convalescent COVID-19.

The J gene is TRBJ2-7, the V gene TRBV5-4; no firm D call. Trimming shortened V by 0 bases and J by 8 bases, and 12 bases separated the two germline ends. Germline assignment: CDR1 SGHNT and CDR2 YYREEE (reference sequence). The CDR3 has 13 residues. The CDR3 bases are TGTGCCAGCAGCTTGGCCTTTAGTACGCAGCAGTACTTC. It specifies CASSLAFSTQQYF.

This clone was picked up one time. This sequence joins TRBV2 and TRBJ1-2; tentatively, D is TRBD1 (6 bases). The CDR3 length is 16 residues. V lost 3 bases to trimming and J lost 4 bases, with 18 bases between them. Germline assignment: CDR1 SNHLY and CDR2 FYNNEI. CDR3 residues: CASSDRWPTGPYGYTF. The CDR3 DNA sequence: TGTGCCAGCAGTGATAGGTGGCCGACAGGCCCCTATGGCTACACCTTC.

This chain connects TRBV20-1 to TRBJ2-1; 10 positions match TRBD2. Germline trimming cut 3 bases from V and 0 bases from J; bases unmatched to any gene: 5. Germline values: CDR1 DFQATT, CDR2 SNEGSKA (reference sequence). The length of the CDR3 is 16 residues. CDR3 loop: CSASVTSGRSYNEQFF. The CDR3 DNA reads TGCAGTGCTAGTGTGACTAGCGGGCGCTCCTACAATGAGCAGTTCTTC.

This clone was seen once. The genes are TRBV5-1 and TRBJ1-4; the D gene is possibly TRBD1 (6 bases). The germline CDR1 and CDR2 sequences are SGHRS and YFSETQ. CDR3 size: 18 residues. V lost 3 bases and J 0 bases, leaving 18 bases between the germline ends. The CDR3 sequence is CASSSTGTPLATNEKLFF. The CDR3 DNA reads TGCGCCAGCAGCTCCACCGGGACACCTCTCGCAACTAATGAAAAACTGTTTTTT.

This chain connects TRBV14 to TRBJ2-5; 8 bases fit TRBD2. In germline, CDR1 is SGHDN, CDR2 FVKESK. The CDR3 is made up of 14 amino acids. V lost 5 bases to trimming and J lost 7 bases; unmatched junction nucleotides: 9. This CDR3 reads CASSSETAGGTQYF. In DNA form, the CDR3 reads TGTGCCAGCAGCTCAGAGACGGCGGGAGGGACCCAGTACTTC.

This clone was seen only a few times. Other nucleotide sequences in the sample specify the same CDR3. The chain uses TRBV18 and TRBJ1-4, with TRBD1 identical over 9 bases. J lost 9 bases, V lost 3 bases, and 5 bases had no gene match. There are 14 residues in the CDR3. The germline gives CDR1 KGHSH, CDR2 LQKENI. Here the CDR3 DNA reads TGTGCCAGCTCACCGCCGGGACAGGGTCAAAAACTGTTTTTT. Amino acids: CASSPPGQGQKLFF.

The chain joins TRBV10-3 to TRBJ2-1; TRBD2 is a possible D gene (5 bases). The CDR3 extends over 13 amino acids. With 4 bases removed from V and 4 bases from J, the gap between germline ends came to 8 bases. Germline CDR1 is ENHRY and CDR2 is SYGVKD. The CDR3 nucleotides read TGTGCCATCAGTGGACTAAAGTACAATGAGCAGTTCTTC. It codes for CAISGLKYNEQFF.

The J gene is TRBJ2-2, the V gene TRBV12-5, with TRBD2 matching 10 bases. With 5 bases clipped from V and 6 bases from J, the junction kept 6 bases outside the gene matches. The germline CDR1 and CDR2 sequences are LGHNT and FRNRAP. This CDR3 spans 15 amino acids. The CDR3 coding sequence is TGTGCTAGTGGTGCTAGCGGGAGTGTGTCCGGGGAGCTGTTTTTT. Amino acids: CASGASGSVSGELFF.

This clone was counted only a few times. The chain is built from TRBV5-8 and TRBJ1-2; perhaps TRBD1 as D (6 bases). Germline CDR1 is SGHTS and CDR2 is YDEGEE. The CDR3 is 14 amino acids. Trimming removed 0 bases from V and 4 bases from J, with 10 bases in between. CDR3: CASSLGGGPYGYTF. The CDR3 nucleotides read TGTGCCAGCAGCTTGGGCGGGGGGCCCTATGGCTACACCTTC.

The V gene is TRBV19, the J gene TRBJ2-1, with 11 bases matching TRBD2. CDR1 and CDR2 (germline): LNHDA, SQIVND (reference sequence). The CDR3 covers 18 residues. The junction had 7 bases not matched to a gene; V was cut back by 3 bases and J by 0 bases. CDR3 protein: CASSIRTSGRNSYNEQFF. CDR3 in DNA: TGTGCCAGTAGTATTCGGACTAGCGGGCGTAACTCCTACAATGAGCAGTTCTTC.

This chain links TRBV19 with TRBJ2-1, with 12 positions matching TRBD2. Germline CDR1 is LNHDA and CDR2 is SQIVND (reference sequence). The CDR3 loop spans 18 amino acids. V dropped 3 bases and J dropped 9; count of bases not matched to a gene: 15. In DNA form, the CDR3 reads TGTGCCAGTAGTATTGGCGCTAGCGGGAGGGCGTACGTCACTGAGCAGTTCTTC. Its translation is CASSIGASGRAYVTEQFF. The full variable domain, in which reference TRBV19 and TRBJ2-1 provide the parts outside the CDR3, is DGGITQSPKYLFRKEGQNVTLSCEQNLNHDAMYWYRQDPGQGLRLIYYSQIVNDFQKGDIAEGYSVSREKKESFPLTVTSAQKNPTAFYLCASSIGASGRAYVTEQFFGPGTRLTVL.

This chain links TRBV5-4 with TRBJ1-1; D call uncertain. The germline V and J ends were trimmed by 4 bases and 1 base, with 11 bases remaining between them. There are 14 residues in the CDR3. Germline V CDR1 and CDR2: SGHNT, YYREEE (reference sequence). The CDR3 region has the DNA TGTGCCAGCAGCCCCTCGGTTTCGAACACTGAAGCTTTCTTT. Residues: CASSPSVSNTEAFF.

V gene TRBV28 combines with J gene TRBJ2-7; D is perhaps TRBD1 (7 bases). This CDR3 has 15 amino acids. In germline, CDR1 is MDHEN, CDR2 SYDVKM. Trimming took off 4 bases at V and 0 bases at J, with 13 bases between the two ends. The CDR3 reads CASSSGGTDSYEQYF. CDR3 DNA sequence: TGTGCCAGCAGTTCGGGCGGGACAGACTCCTACGAGCAGTACTTC.

The chain recombines TRBV28 with TRBJ1-5; 9 nucleotides line up with TRBD1. This CDR3 region has 16 residues. The trim removed 6 bases at V and 2 bases at J, leaving 8 bases unmatched. Germline V gene lookup returns CDR1 MDHEN and CDR2 SYDVKM. The CDR3 reads CASRGTGFGGNQPQHF. The CDR3 DNA reads as TGTGCCAGCAGGGGGACAGGGTTTGGAGGCAATCAGCCCCAGCATTTT.

Turning to this clone: At the DNA level, this CDR3 is encoded by other sequences in the same sample as well. The chain carries TRBV10-1 and TRBJ1-1; 7 nucleotides agree with TRBD1. CDR3 length equals 13 residues. Germline lookup yields CDR1 WNHNN and CDR2 SYGVQD (reference sequence). V lost 4 bases to trimming and J lost 4 bases; unmatched junction nucleotides: 3. The CDR3 DNA follows: TGCGCCAGCAGTGGACAGGGCGGCACTGAAGCTTTCTTT. Amino acids: CASSGQGGTEAFF.

The rearrangement links TRBV28 to TRBJ1-2; a possible D gene is TRBD1 (5 bases). V gave up 4 bases and J gave up 4 bases, with 16 bases separating them. This CDR3 contains 15 residues. CDR1 is MDHEN and CDR2 is SYDVKM in the germline V gene. The CDR3 region is CASSYLAPGIYGYTF. In nucleotides, the CDR3 is TGTGCCAGCAGTTACCTCGCTCCAGGGATCTATGGCTACACCTTC.

The rearrangement links TRBV19 to TRBJ1-5, with unresolved D. CDR1 is LNHDA, CDR2 SQIVND, per germline (reference sequence). The CDR3 contains 16 residues. Trimming cost V 5 bases and J 1 base, with 15 bases left between them. CDR3 sequence: CASSAGLGWSNQPQHF. CDR3 nucleotides: TGTGCCAGTAGTGCCGGACTCGGTTGGAGCAATCAGCCCCAGCATTTT.

The V and J genes are TRBV4-1 and TRBJ1-6; the D is unclear. CDR1 is MGHRA and CDR2 is YSYEKL in the germline V gene. The CDR3 spans 16 residues. Trimming stripped 3 bases from V and 4 bases from J, with 13 bases between. The CDR3, as DNA: TGCGCCAGCAGCCAGTCGCAGTCCTCATATAATTCACCCCTCCACTTT. Its protein product is CASSQSQSSYNSPLHF.

The CDR3 protein is CASSLVGSNQPQHF. The CDR3, as DNA: TGTGCCAGCAGTTTGGTGGGCAGCAATCAGCCCCAGCATTTT. The chain couples TRBV28 to TRBJ1-5; D is uncertain. This CDR3 is built from 14 residues. Germline lookup yields CDR1 MDHEN and CDR2 SYDVKM. Deletions cut 3 bases from V and 1 base from J, with 7 bases between.

The chain couples TRBV9 to TRBJ1-6; 7 bases line up with TRBD1. CDR3 length: 15 residues. The J segment lost 10 bases and the V segment lost 0 bases, leaving 7 bases of the junction unmatched. Germline lookup yields CDR1 SGDLS and CDR2 YYNGEE. The CDR3 sequence is CASSVGDRENSPLHF. CDR3 DNA: TGTGCCAGCAGCGTAGGAGACAGGGAAAACTCACCCCTCCACTTT.

The V gene is TRBV7-9, the J gene TRBJ2-3, with 9 bases lining up with TRBD1. Trimming removed 4 bases from V and 4 bases from J; junction bases left unmatched: 3. There are 14 residues in the CDR3. From germline, CDR1 is SEHNR and CDR2 FQNEAQ (reference sequence). CDR3 region: CASSWGQGADTQYF. The CDR3 bases are TGTGCCAGCAGCTGGGGACAGGGCGCAGATACGCAGTATTTT.

J is TRBJ1-6 and V is TRBV9; D is undetermined. The CDR3 spans 15 residues. In germline, CDR1 is SGDLS, CDR2 YYNGEE. The ends were cut back, 4 bases at V and 7 bases at J, with 15 bases in the middle. The DNA of the CDR3 is TGTGCCAGCAGCTCACAGACCAAGGTCAATTCACCCCTCCACTTT. Translation gives CASSSQTKVNSPLHF.

The rearrangement joins TRBV7-3 to TRBJ1-1; 8 bases line up with TRBD1. V dropped 1 base and J dropped 7; count of bases not matched to a gene: 2. This CDR3 comprises 13 residues. Germline loops: CDR1 SGHTA, CDR2 FQGTGA. CDR3 sequence: CASSLNRGGEAFF. CDR3 nucleotide sequence: TGTGCCAGCAGCTTAAACAGGGGGGGTGAAGCTTTCTTT.

V usage is TRBV19 and J usage is TRBJ1-5, with 7 positions matching TRBD1. Germline assignment: CDR1 LNHDA and CDR2 SQIVND (reference sequence). This CDR3 region has 13 residues. Trimming took 6 bases from V and 6 from J; bases not matched to a gene: 5. CDR3 sequence: CASRDQGGQPQHF. For the CDR3, the DNA is TGTGCCAGTAGGGACCAGGGGGGTCAGCCCCAGCATTTT.